The 21 T cell receptor beta chains below were found in one sample sequenced in a study of regulatory T cells in long-lasting Graves disease. Combining iRepertoire HTBI primers with Arm-PCR of CDR3 regions, the authors built TCR beta libraries. TCRdb passed the multiplex PCR reads through MiXCR, listing each CDR3 protein once. The data show 450,000 or so distinct CDR3 sequences, with under 25% seen just once and 7.8% held by the top ten. The time point is: persistent/refractory GD, antithyroid drugs over 5 years with positive TRAb. PBMCs provided the RNA from which the TCR library was made. Specimen: peripheral blood mononuclear cells (PBMCs), collected when the disease was refractory, from a patient treated with antithyroid drugs. The receptors shown here come from a female donor with Graves disease.

The CDR3 DNA follows: TGCAGTGGCCGCTCTGGGGCCAACGTCCTGACTTTC. Protein product: CSGRSGANVLTF. V and J are TRBV20-1 and TRBJ2-6; D call uncertain. The CDR3 consists of 12 residues. The germline V gene has CDR1 DFQATT and CDR2 SNEGSKA (reference sequence). Trimming removed 7 bases from V and 0 bases from J, with 4 bases in between.

This clonotype was counted at least ten times. J is TRBJ2-2 and V is TRBV28; no clear D. V lost 10 bases, J lost 1 base, and 10 bases lay in between. The CDR3 is made up of 13 amino acids. CDR1 and CDR2 (germline): MDHEN, SYDVKM. The CDR3 sequence: CATEIRNTGELFF. Here the CDR3 DNA reads TGTGCCACCGAGATACGGAACACCGGGGAGCTGTTTTTT.

This clonotype was seen a handful of times. This chain uses TRBV2 with TRBJ2-3; 8 bases agree with TRBD1. Trimming removed 9 bases from V and 4 bases from J; junction bases left unmatched: 12. Germline V gives CDR1 SNHLY, CDR2 FYNNEI. The CDR3 has 15 amino acids. CDR3 in DNA: TGTGCCAGTCAAGACTCTACAGGGGGTTCAGATACGCAGTATTTT. Protein sequence: CASQDSTGGSDTQYF.

Many counts were recorded for this clonotype. J is TRBJ1-2 and V is TRBV30; 9 bases map to TRBD1. V lost 1 base to trimming and J lost 8 bases; unmatched junction nucleotides: 5. The CDR3 length is 13 residues. The germline gives CDR1 GTSNPN, CDR2 SVGIG (reference sequence). DNA for the CDR3: TGTGCCTGGAGTGAGTCGACAGGGGGAGGCTACACCTTC. Protein sequence: CAWSESTGGGYTF. The full variable domain, in which reference TRBV30 and TRBJ1-2 provide the parts outside the CDR3, is SQTIHQWPATLVQPVGSPLSLECTVEGTSNPNLYWYRQAAGRGLQLLFYSVGIGQISSEVPQNLSASRPQDRQFILSSKKLLLSDSGFYLCAWSESTGGGYTFGSGTRLTVV.

The table lists this clonotype with many counts. The CDR3 nucleotides read TGTGCCAGCAGTTACCTGGGACACCAATACGAGCAGTACTTC. It is translated as CASSYLGHQYEQYF. The V and J genes are TRBV6-2 or TRBV6-3 and TRBJ2-7; possibly TRBD1 for D (6 bases). The CDR3 sequence is 14 residues long. Trimming shortened V by 2 bases and J by 4 bases, and 12 bases separated the two germline ends. CDR1 is MNHEY and CDR2 is SVGEGT in the germline V gene.

Regarding this clonotype: This may be a read error, as it is one base from a much larger clone. The rearrangement uses TRBV6-5 and TRBJ1-1, with D possibly being TRBD1 (5 bases). The CDR3 is 14 amino acids. Germline V gives CDR1 MNHEY, CDR2 SVGAGI. Here the CDR3 reads CASSYEGPNTVAFF. CDR3 nucleotides: TGTGCCAGCAGTTACGAGGGGCCGAACACTGTAGCTTTCTTT.

The sample holds a few counts of this clonotype. J is TRBJ2-7 and V is TRBV28; 9 bases align to TRBD1. Germline lookup yields CDR1 MDHEN and CDR2 SYDVKM. The V and J ends lost 5 bases and 10 bases, in that order; junction bases with no gene match: 9. The CDR3 has 13 amino acids. The CDR3 region has the DNA TGTGCCAGCAGTCAACAGGGGGCAATGTCACAGTACTTC. Translating gives CASSQQGAMSQYF.

This clonotype was observed a few times. In DNA form, the CDR3 reads TGCAGTGCTATCACAGGCGTGGGGGGGGAAAAACTGTTTTTT. Translation gives CSAITGVGGEKLFF. V usage is TRBV20-1 and J usage is TRBJ1-4; tentative D call: TRBD1 (5 bases). The CDR3 is 14 amino acids. V lost 4 bases and J 8 bases, leaving 17 bases between the germline ends. Germline CDR1 and CDR2: DFQATT and SNEGSKA (reference sequence).

This clonotype was seen at least ten times. This chain links TRBV25-1 with TRBJ1-1; D gene unclear. Germline-derived CDR1 and CDR2 are MGHDK and SYGVNS. Trimming took off 6 bases at V and 3 bases at J, with 17 bases between the two ends. There are 15 residues in the CDR3. CDR3 residues: CASSHPGMGDTEAFF. For the CDR3, the DNA is TGTGCCAGCAGCCACCCGGGGATGGGCGACACTGAAGCTTTCTTT.

This clonotype was detected a few times. The J gene is TRBJ1-1, the V gene TRBV6-1; D perhaps matches TRBD1 (5 bases). This CDR3 contains 12 residues. CDR1 MNHNS and CDR2 SASEGT come from the germline V gene. Deletions cut 7 bases from V and 4 bases from J, with 10 bases between. CDR3 coding DNA: TGTGCCAGCACCCCAGGGAGCACTGAAGCTTTCTTT. As protein: CASTPGSTEAFF.

A word on this clonotype: At one end, the junction sequence differs from germline, possibly due to a read error. This sequence joins TRBV5-1 and TRBJ2-2, with a possible D match to TRBD2 (5 bases). Germline CDR1 SGHRS, CDR2 YFSETQ. The CDR3 sequence is 12 residues long. CDR3 nucleotides: TGCGCCAGCTCGGACCGCACCGGGGAGCTGCTTTTT. As protein: CASSDRTGELLF. Filled out from reference TRBV5-1 and TRBJ2-2, the complete variable domain reads KAGVTQTPRYLIKTRGQQVTLSCSPISGHRSVSWYQQTPGQGLQFLFEYFSETQRNKGNFPGRFSGRQFSNSRSEMNVSTLELGDSALYLCASSDRTGELLFGEGSRLTVL.

V gene TRBV28 combines with J gene TRBJ2-3; 7 bases are shared with TRBD1. V lost 5 bases, J lost 2 bases, and 7 bases stayed unmatched. The germline CDR1 and CDR2 sequences are MDHEN and SYDVKM. This CDR3 comprises 15 residues. The CDR3 loop is CASSEPGQLTDTQYF. Here the CDR3 DNA reads TGTGCCAGCAGTGAGCCGGGACAGCTCACAGATACGCAGTATTTT. Together with reference TRBV28 and TRBJ2-3, the CDR3 gives the full variable domain: DVKVTQSSRYLVKRTGEKVFLECVQDMDHENMFWYRQDPGLGLRLIYFSYDVKMKEKGDIPEGYSVSREKKERFSLILESASTNQTSMYLCASSEPGQLTDTQYFGPGTRLTVL.

The chain joins TRBV7-6 to TRBJ2-7; weak D call: TRBD1 (6 bases). V was trimmed by 6 bases and J by 2 bases, leaving 17 bases between them. Germline values: CDR1 SGHVS, CDR2 FNYEAQ. The CDR3 has 15 residues. CDR3 residues: CASRLSGVGPYEQYF. The CDR3 bases are TGTGCCAGCAGACTCTCAGGGGTCGGACCCTACGAGCAGTACTTC.

This clonotype has more than one count but fewer than ten. The chain is built from TRBV24-1 and TRBJ1-5; TRBD1 matches at 8 bases. The V and J ends lost 4 bases and 3 bases, in that order; junction bases with no gene match: 7. Germline CDR1 KGHDR, CDR2 SFDVKD. The CDR3 totals 16 residues. Written as DNA, the CDR3 is TGTGCCACCAGTGAAGGAGGACAGGGTATCAATCAGCCCCAGCATTTT. It yields the protein CATSEGGQGINQPQHF.

Only a few counts were recorded for this clonotype. The CDR3 reads CSVEDEKGASYEQYF. DNA for the CDR3: TGCAGCGTTGAAGATGAAAAGGGGGCATCCTACGAGCAGTACTTC. This rearrangement joins TRBV29-1 to TRBJ2-7; the match to TRBD1 covers 7 bases. The CDR3 sequence is 15 residues long. V lost 0 bases, J lost 1 base, and 6 bases stayed unmatched. Germline V gene sequence: CDR1 SQVTM, CDR2 ANQGSEA.

The rearrangement joins TRBV7-8 to TRBJ2-7; perhaps TRBD2 as D (6 bases). The germline CDR1 and CDR2 sequences are SGHVS and FQNEAQ. This CDR3 region has 15 residues. Trimming shortened V by 4 bases and J by 2 bases, and 15 bases separated the two germline ends. CDR3 DNA sequence: TGTGCCAGCAGCTCGACTAGGGACCAGGCCTACGAGCAGTACTTC. This gives the protein CASSSTRDQAYEQYF.

The chain links TRBV6-5 to TRBJ1-1, with D possibly matching TRBD1 (5 bases). There are 16 residues in the CDR3. CDR1 and CDR2 from the germline V gene are MNHEY and SVGAGI. V lost 4 bases, J lost 6 bases, and 21 bases lay in between. CDR3 nucleotides: TGTGCCAGCAGTTTTCTCCCAGACTCGGCGGGGGCTGAAGCTTTCTTT. Translation: CASSFLPDSAGAEAFF.

For this clonotype: This clone may be a read error of a much larger clone one base away. CDR3 in amino acids: CASISGASYEQYF. In nucleotides, the CDR3 is TGTGCCAGCATCTCCGGGGCTAGCTACGAGCAGTACTTC. The V gene is TRBV28, the J gene TRBJ2-7; the D call may be TRBD1 or TRBD2 (5 bases each). V was pared by 7 bases and J by 3 bases, with 13 bases between. Looked up from germline, CDR1 is MDHEN and CDR2 is SYDVKM. This CDR3 has 13 amino acids.

V is TRBV5-1 and J is TRBJ1-1; D not resolved. Germline-derived CDR1 and CDR2 are SGHRS and YFSETQ. The CDR3 extends over 14 amino acids. Trimming left V 0 bases short and J 7 bases short, with 13 bases between. This CDR3 is CASSLGPGRDEAFF. The CDR3 DNA reads as TGCGCCAGCAGCTTGGGTCCGGGGAGGGATGAAGCTTTCTTT.

This clonotype showed up many times. The rearrangement joins TRBV27 to TRBJ2-7, with 7 bases that match TRBD2. The germline CDR1 and CDR2 sequences are MNHEY and SMNVEV (reference sequence). The CDR3 has 16 residues. V was clipped by 5 bases and J by 7 bases; unmatched bases: 17. The CDR3 sequence: CASSPEGGSGVLEQYF. CDR3 bases: TGTGCCAGCAGTCCGGAAGGCGGGAGTGGGGTGTTGGAGCAGTACTTC.

Many counts were recorded for this clonotype. The J gene is TRBJ2-2, the V gene TRBV10-2, with 7 bases aligning to TRBD2. Germline V gives CDR1 WSHSY, CDR2 SAAADI. With V trimmed by 4 bases and J by 5 bases, 10 bases remained unmatched. The CDR3 covers 16 residues. The CDR3 region is CASSGWSIGGTGELFF. The CDR3 DNA is TGCGCCAGCAGTGGTTGGTCTATCGGGGGGACCGGGGAGCTGTTTTTT.